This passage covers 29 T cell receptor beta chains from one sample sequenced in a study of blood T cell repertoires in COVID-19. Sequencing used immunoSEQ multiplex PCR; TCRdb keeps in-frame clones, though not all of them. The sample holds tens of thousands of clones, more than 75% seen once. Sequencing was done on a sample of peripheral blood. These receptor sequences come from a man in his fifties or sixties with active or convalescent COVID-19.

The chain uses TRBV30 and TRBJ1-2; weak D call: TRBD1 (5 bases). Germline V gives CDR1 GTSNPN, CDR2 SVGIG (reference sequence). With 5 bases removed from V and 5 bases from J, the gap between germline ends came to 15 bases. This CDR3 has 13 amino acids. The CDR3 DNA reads TGTGCCTGGTCCAGCCAGGGAGGATATGGCTACACCTTC. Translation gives CAWSSQGGYGYTF.

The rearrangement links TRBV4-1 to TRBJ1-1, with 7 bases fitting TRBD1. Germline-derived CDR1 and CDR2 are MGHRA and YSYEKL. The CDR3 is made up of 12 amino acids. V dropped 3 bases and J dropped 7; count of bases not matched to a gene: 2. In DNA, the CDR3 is TGCGCCAGCAGCCATAGGACAGGTGAAGCTTTCTTT. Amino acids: CASSHRTGEAFF.

The CDR3 sequence: CASSLVLAGGYNEQFF. CDR3 coding DNA: TGTGCCAGCAGCTTAGTACTAGCGGGAGGATACAATGAGCAGTTCTTC. This sequence joins TRBV11-2 and TRBJ2-1; 12 bases are a match to TRBD2. The germline gives CDR1 SGHAT, CDR2 FQNNGV. This CDR3 spans 16 amino acids. Trimming took 1 base from V and 4 from J; bases not matched to a gene: 2. Combining the CDR3 with reference TRBV11-2 and TRBJ2-1 gives the whole variable domain EAGVAQSPRYKIIEKRQSVAFWCNPISGHATLYWYQQILGQGPKLLIQFQNNGVVDDSQLPKDRFSAERLKGVDSTLKIQPAKLEDSAVYLCASSLVLAGGYNEQFFGPGTRLTVL.

The chain's CDR3 is CASSQMGGSDEKLFF. The DNA for the CDR3 is TGTGCCAGCAGCCAAATGGGTGGGAGTGATGAAAAACTGTTTTTT. The V gene is TRBV3-1 (or the pseudogene TRBV3-2), the J gene TRBJ1-4; D gene uncertain. This CDR3 comprises 15 residues. V was pared by 2 bases and J by 6 bases, with 13 bases between. The germline V gene has CDR1 LGHDT and CDR2 YNNKEL (reference sequence).

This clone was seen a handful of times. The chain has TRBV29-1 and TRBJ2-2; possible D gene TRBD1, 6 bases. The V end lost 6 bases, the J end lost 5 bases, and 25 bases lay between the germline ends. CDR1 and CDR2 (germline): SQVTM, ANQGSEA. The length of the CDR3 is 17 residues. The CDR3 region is CSVEVSEGQLITGELFF. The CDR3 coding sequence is TGCAGCGTGGAGGTATCCGAAGGACAGTTAATAACCGGGGAGCTGTTTTTT.

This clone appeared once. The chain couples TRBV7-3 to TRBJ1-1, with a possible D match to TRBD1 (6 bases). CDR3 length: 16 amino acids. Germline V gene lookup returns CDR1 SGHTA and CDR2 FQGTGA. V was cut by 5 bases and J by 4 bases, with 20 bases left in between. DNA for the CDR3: TGTGCCAGCAGCCCCACCGTGGCAGGGGAGAGCACTGAAGCTTTCTTT. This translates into CASSPTVAGESTEAFF.

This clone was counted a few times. CDR3 sequence: CASSLAGTSVNNEQFF. CDR3 DNA: TGTGCCAGCAGCTTAGCTGGGACTAGCGTGAACAATGAGCAGTTCTTC. The rearrangement joins TRBV7-2 to TRBJ2-1, with 10 bases matching TRBD2. The CDR3 spans 16 residues. V lost 0 bases and J lost 5; bases outside the gene matches: 4. Germline V gene sequence: CDR1 SGHTA, CDR2 FQGNSA.

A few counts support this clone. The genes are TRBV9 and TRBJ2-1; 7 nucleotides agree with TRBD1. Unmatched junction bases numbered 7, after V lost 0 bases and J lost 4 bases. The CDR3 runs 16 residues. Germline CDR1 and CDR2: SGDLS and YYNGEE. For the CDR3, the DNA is TGTGCCAGCAGCGTAGAACTGTCAGGGGGATACAATGAGCAGTTCTTC. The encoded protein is CASSVELSGGYNEQFF.

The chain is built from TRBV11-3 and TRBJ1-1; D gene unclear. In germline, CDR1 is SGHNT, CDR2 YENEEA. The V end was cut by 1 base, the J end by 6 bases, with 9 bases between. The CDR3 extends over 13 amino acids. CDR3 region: CASSLGPSAEAFF. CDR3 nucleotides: TGTGCCAGCAGCTTAGGCCCCAGCGCTGAAGCTTTCTTT.

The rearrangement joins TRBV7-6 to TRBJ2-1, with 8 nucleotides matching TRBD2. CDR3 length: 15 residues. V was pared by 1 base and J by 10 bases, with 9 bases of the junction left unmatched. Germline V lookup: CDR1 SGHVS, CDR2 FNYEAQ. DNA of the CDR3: TGTGCCAGCAGCTTAGTACGGGGGGGTTGGGCGGAGCAGTTCTTC. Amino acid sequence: CASSLVRGGWAEQFF.

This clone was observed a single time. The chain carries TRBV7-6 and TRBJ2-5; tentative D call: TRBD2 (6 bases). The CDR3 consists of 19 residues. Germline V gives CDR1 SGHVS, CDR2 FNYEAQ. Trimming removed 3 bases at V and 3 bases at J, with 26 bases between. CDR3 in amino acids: CASSFDYLFDQGGEETQYF. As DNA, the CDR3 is TGTGCCAGCAGCTTCGATTATTTGTTCGATCAAGGCGGGGAAGAGACCCAGTACTTC.

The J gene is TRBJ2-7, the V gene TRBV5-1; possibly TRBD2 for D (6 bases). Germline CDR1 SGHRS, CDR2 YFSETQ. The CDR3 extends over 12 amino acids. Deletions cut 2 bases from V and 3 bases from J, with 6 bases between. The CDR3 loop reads CASSFGGYEQYF. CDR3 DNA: TGCGCCAGCAGCTTCGGGGGCTACGAGCAGTACTTC.

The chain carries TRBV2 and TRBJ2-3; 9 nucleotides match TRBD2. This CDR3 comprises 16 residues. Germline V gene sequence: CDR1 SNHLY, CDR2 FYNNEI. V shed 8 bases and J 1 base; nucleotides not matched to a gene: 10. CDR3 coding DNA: TGTGCCAGCCGCCGCGGGGGGGGTTTTGGCACAGATACGCAGTATTTT. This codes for CASRRGGGFGTDTQYF.

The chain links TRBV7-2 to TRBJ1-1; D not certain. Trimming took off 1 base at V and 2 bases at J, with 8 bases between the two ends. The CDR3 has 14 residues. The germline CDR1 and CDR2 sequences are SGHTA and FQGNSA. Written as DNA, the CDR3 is TGTGCCAGCAGCTTAGGTCCAGGAAACACTGAAGCTTTCTTT. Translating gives CASSLGPGNTEAFF.

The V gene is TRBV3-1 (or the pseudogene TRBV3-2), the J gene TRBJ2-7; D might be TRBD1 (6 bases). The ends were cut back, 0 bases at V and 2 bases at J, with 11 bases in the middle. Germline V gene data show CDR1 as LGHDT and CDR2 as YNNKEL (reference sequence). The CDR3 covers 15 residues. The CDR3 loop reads CASSQDATGTYEQYF. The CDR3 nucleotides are TGTGCCAGCAGCCAAGACGCGACAGGTACCTACGAGCAGTACTTC.

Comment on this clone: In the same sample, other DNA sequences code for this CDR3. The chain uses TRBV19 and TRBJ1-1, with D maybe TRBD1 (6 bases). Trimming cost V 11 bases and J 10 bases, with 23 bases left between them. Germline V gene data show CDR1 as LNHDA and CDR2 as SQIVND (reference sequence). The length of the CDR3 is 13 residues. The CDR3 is CARHGGAGVGAFF. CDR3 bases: TGTGCCCGCCACGGGGGGGCGGGGGTGGGAGCTTTCTTT.

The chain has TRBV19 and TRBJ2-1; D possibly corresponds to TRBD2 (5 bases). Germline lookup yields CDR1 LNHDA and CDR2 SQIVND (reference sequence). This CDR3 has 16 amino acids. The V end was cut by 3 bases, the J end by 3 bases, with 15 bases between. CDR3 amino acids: CASSMRAERVYNEQFF. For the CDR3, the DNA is TGTGCCAGTAGTATGAGGGCAGAGCGCGTCTACAATGAGCAGTTCTTC.

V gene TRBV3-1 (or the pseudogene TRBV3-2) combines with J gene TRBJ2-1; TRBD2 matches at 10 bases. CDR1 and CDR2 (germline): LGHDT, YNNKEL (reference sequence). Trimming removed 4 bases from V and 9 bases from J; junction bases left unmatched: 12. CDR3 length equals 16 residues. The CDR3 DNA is TGTGCCAGCAGCCTTAATCTAGCGGGGGATAGAGGTGAGCAGTTCTTC. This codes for CASSLNLAGDRGEQFF.

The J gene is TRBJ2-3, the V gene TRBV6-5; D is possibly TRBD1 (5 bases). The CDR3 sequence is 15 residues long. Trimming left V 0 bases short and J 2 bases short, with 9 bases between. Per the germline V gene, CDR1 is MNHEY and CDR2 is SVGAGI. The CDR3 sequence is CASSYSTVFTDTQYF. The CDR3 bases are TGTGCCAGCAGTTACTCGACAGTCTTCACAGATACGCAGTATTTT.

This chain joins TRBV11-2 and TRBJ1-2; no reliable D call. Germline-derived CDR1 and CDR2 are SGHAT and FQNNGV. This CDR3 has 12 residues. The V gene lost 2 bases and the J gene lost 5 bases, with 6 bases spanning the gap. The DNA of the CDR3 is TGTGCCAGCAGCTTAAACATTTATGGCTACACCTTC. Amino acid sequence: CASSLNIYGYTF.

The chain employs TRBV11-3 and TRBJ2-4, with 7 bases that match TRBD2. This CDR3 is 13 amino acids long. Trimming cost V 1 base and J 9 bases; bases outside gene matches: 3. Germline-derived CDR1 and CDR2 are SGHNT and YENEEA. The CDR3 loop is CASSLVTGGIQYF. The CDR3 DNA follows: TGTGCCAGCAGCTTAGTAACGGGAGGCATTCAGTACTTC.

CDR3 sequence reads: CASSLFTGPSGYTF. In DNA, the CDR3 is TGTGCCAGCAGCTTATTTACAGGGCCGTCCGGCTACACCTTC. The rearrangement joins TRBV7-6 to TRBJ1-2; D is perhaps TRBD1 (6 bases). The CDR3 spans 14 residues. With 2 bases removed from V and 8 bases from J, the gap between germline ends came to 15 bases. Looked up from germline, CDR1 is SGHVS and CDR2 is FNYEAQ.

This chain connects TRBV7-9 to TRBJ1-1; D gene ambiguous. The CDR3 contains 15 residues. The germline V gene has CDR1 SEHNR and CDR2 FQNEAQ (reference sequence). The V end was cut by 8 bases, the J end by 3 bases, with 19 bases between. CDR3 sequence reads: CASWETSLRDTEAFF. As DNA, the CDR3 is TGTGCCAGCTGGGAGACCTCATTAAGGGACACTGAAGCTTTCTTT.

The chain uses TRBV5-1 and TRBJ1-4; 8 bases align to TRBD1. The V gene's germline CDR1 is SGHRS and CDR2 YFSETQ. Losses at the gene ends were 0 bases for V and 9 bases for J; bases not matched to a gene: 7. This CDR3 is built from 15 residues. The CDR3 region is CASSLDGQGIQKLFF. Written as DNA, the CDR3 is TGCGCCAGCAGCTTGGATGGACAGGGAATCCAAAAACTGTTTTTT.

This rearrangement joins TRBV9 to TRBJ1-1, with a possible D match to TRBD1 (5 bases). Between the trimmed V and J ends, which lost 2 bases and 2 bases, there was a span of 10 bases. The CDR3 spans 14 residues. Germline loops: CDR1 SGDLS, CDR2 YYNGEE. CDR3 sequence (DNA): TGTGCCAGCAGCGTGCGACAGTCCAACACTGAAGCTTTCTTT. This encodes CASSVRQSNTEAFF.

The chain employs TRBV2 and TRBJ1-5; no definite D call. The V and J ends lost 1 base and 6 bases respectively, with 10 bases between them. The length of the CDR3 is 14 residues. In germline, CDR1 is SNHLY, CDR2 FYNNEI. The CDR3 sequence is CASSEGGWVQPQHF. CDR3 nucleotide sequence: TGTGCCAGCAGTGAAGGAGGGTGGGTTCAGCCCCAGCATTTT.

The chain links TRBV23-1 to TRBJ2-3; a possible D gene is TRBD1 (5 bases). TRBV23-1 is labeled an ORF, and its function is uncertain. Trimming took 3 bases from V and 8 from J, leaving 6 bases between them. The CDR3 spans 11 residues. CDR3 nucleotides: TGCGCCAGCAGTCACAGGGTTACGCAGTATTTT. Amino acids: CASSHRVTQYF.

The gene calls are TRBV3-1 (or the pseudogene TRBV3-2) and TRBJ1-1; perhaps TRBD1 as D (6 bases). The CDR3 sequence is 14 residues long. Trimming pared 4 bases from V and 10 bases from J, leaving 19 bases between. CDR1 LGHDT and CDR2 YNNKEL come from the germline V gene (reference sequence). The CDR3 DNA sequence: TGTGCCAGCAGCCCCCCGACCTTACAGGGTCGAGCTTTCTTT. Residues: CASSPPTLQGRAFF.

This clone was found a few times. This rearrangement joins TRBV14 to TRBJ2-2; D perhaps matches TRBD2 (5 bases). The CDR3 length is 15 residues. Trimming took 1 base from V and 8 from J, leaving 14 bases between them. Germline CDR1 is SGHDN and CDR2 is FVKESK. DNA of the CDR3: TGTGCCAGCAGCCAAGTTCGGGGAGCAAGTGGGGAGCTGTTTTTT. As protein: CASSQVRGASGELFF.